These 6 T cell receptor beta chains were sequenced from one sample in a study of CXCR3-negative and CXCR3-positive naive CD8 T cells. Study observations and caveats: Researchers report that CXCR3-positive naive cells carry more hydrophobic TRB CDR3s than CXCR3-negative naive cells.

Which antigens these TCRs recognize remains unknown. UMI-labeled 5' RACE TRB cDNA libraries were prepared from the cells. With the 5' RACE reads reprocessed, TCRdb shows one record per CDR3 protein and no DNA. Seen in this sample are 140,000 to 150,000 distinct CDR3 sequences; the ten most common clones hold 0.25% to 0.3%. The sample consisted of naive CXCR3+ CD8+ T cells from blood. This sample's subset: CD45RO-CCR7+CD27+CD95- naive CD8+ T cells expressing CXCR3 (TNR3+). All receptors derive from a human donor in good health. Some clones in this sample may be carry-over from other donors' samples.

J is TRBJ2-1 and V is TRBV19; without DNA, the TCRdb call of TRBD1 cannot be checked. CDR3 length equals 12 residues. The germline CDR1 and CDR2 sequences are LNHDA and SQIVND (reference sequence). CDR3 in amino acids: CASSPGHNEQFF.

V gene TRBV14 combines with J gene TRBJ1-3; there is no DNA to check the TCRdb D call of TRBD1. This CDR3 region has 17 residues. In germline, CDR1 is SGHDN, CDR2 FVKESK. CDR3 sequence: CASSQEIPGTYENTIYF.

The rearrangement joins TRBV7-9 to TRBJ2-7; the TRBD1 assignment by TCRdb is unverifiable without DNA. The CDR3 consists of 15 residues. Looked up from germline, CDR1 is SEHNR and CDR2 is FQNEAQ (reference sequence). The CDR3 sequence: CASSPPRDKSYEQYF.

This sequence joins TRBV11-2 and TRBJ1-1; the TRBD1 assignment by TCRdb is unverifiable without DNA. Germline V gives CDR1 SGHAT, CDR2 FQNNGV. The CDR3 runs to 21 residues. This CDR3 reads CASSQPLQPFGDRGIDTEAFF. The full variable domain, in which reference TRBV11-2 and TRBJ1-1 provide the parts outside the CDR3, is EAGVAQSPRYKIIEKRQSVAFWCNPISGHATLYWYQQILGQGPKLLIQFQNNGVVDDSQLPKDRFSAERLKGVDSTLKIQPAKLEDSAVYLCASSQPLQPFGDRGIDTEAFFGQGTRLTVV.

The rearrangement joins TRBV7-9 to TRBJ2-2. The CDR3 runs 15 residues. Germline V gene sequence: CDR1 SEHNR, CDR2 FQNEAQ (reference sequence). CDR3: CASSFAGRDTGELFF.

The gene calls are TRBV4-1 and TRBJ2-1; TCRdb reports TRBD1, a call that lacks DNA to check it against. Germline-derived CDR1 and CDR2 are MGHRA and YSYEKL. The CDR3 has 13 amino acids. The CDR3 reads CASSQHRGDEQFF.